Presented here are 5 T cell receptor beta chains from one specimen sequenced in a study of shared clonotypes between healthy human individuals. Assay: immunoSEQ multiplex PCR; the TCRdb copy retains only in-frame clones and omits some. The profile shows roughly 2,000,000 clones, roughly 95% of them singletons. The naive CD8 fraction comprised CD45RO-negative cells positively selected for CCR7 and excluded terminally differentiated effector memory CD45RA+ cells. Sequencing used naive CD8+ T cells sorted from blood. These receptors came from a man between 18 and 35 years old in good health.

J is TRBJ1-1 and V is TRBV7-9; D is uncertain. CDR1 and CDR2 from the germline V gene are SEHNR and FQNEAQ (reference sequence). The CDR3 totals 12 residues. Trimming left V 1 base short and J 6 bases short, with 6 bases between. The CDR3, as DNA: TGTGCCAGCAGCTTAGTGAGTTCTGAAGCTTTCTTT. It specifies CASSLVSSEAFF.

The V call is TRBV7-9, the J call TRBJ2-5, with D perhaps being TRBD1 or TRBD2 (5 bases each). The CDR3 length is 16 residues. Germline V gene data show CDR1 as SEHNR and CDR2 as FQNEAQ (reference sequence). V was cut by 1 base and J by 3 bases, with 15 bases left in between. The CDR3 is CASSLGPGTIEETQYF. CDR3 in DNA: TGTGCCAGCAGCTTAGGCCCTGGGACGATAGAAGAGACCCAGTACTTC. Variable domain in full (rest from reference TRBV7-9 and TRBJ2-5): DTGVSQNPRHKITKRGQNVTFRCDPISEHNRLYWYRQTLGQGPEFLTYFQNEAQLEKSRLLSDRFSAERPKGSFSTLEIQRTEQGDSAMYLCASSLGPGTIEETQYFGPGTRLLVL.

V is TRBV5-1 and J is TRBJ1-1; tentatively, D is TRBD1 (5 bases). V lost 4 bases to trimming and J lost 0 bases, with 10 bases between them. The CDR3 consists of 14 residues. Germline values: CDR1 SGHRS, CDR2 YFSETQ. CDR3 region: CASSAQVMNTEAFF. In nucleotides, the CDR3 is TGCGCCAGCAGCGCACAGGTCATGAACACTGAAGCTTTCTTT.

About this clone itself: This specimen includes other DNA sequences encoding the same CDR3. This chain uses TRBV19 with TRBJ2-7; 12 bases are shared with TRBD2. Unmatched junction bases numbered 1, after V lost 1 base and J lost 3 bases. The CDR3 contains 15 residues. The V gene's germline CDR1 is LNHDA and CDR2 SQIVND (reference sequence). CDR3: CASSIGLAGDYEQYF. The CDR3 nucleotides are TGTGCCAGTAGTATAGGACTAGCGGGAGACTACGAGCAGTACTTC.

The CDR3 protein is CAWSPFGNYNEQFF. In nucleotides, the CDR3 is TGTGCCTGGAGTCCGTTCGGGAACTACAATGAGCAGTTCTTC. The genes are TRBV30 and TRBJ2-1, with a weak D call TRBD2 (5 bases). Trimming removed 2 bases at V and 3 bases at J, with 11 bases between. Germline V gene sequence: CDR1 GTSNPN, CDR2 SVGIG (reference sequence). CDR3 length: 14 residues.